These 32 T cell receptor beta chains originate from one sample sequenced in a study of T cells expressing NK-cell markers. TCRdb re-called the 5' RACE reads and catalogs CDR3 proteins one per entry, DNA excluded. Its clone listing holds about 460,000 distinct CDR3 sequences. Sequencing was performed on blood T cells: a sorted CD56 or NKG2C T cell subset, CD4+ or CD8+ T cells, or bulk PBMC T cells (not recorded which). The receptors stem from a woman aged 50 to 60 in good health.

The chain combines TRBV18 with TRBJ1-6. CDR3 length equals 16 residues. Germline V gene sequence: CDR1 KGHSH, CDR2 LQKENI. This chain's CDR3 is CASSPLETAADSPLHF. The complete variable domain, with remaining parts taken from reference TRBV18 and TRBJ1-6, reads NAGVMQNPRHLVRRRGQEARLRCSPMKGHSHVYWYRQLPEEGLKFMVYLQKENIIDESGMPKERFSAEFPKEGPSILRIQQVVRGDSAAYFCASSPLETAADSPLHFGNGTRLTVT.

The chain combines TRBV5-1 with TRBJ2-1; TCRdb's D call of TRBD2 is untestable without DNA. This CDR3 region has 16 residues. The germline CDR1 and CDR2 sequences are SGHRS and YFSETQ. The CDR3 spells CASDKGTGLDNNEQFF.

The V gene is TRBV12-3 or TRBV12-4, the J gene TRBJ1-2. This CDR3 contains 13 residues. This CDR3 is CASSFMQTYGYTF.

J is TRBJ2-4 and V is TRBV20-1; TCRdb returns TRBD1, unconfirmable since there is no DNA. CDR1 is DFQATT and CDR2 is SNEGSKA in the germline V gene (reference sequence). The CDR3 extends over 16 amino acids. This CDR3 reads CSARDRVFVAKNIQYF.

The chain has TRBV12-3 or TRBV12-4 and TRBJ2-3. This CDR3 is built from 16 residues. The CDR3 is CASSFPKAFVTDTQYF.

The chain is built from TRBV2 and TRBJ1-3; there is no DNA to check the TCRdb D call of TRBD1. This CDR3 has 13 residues. CDR1 is SNHLY and CDR2 is FYNNEI in the germline V gene. CDR3 loop: CASDVLGADTIYF.

This chain joins TRBV9 and TRBJ2-4; the D gene TCRdb calls, TRBD1, cannot be checked with no DNA. This CDR3 has 13 residues. CDR1 SGDLS and CDR2 YYNGEE come from the germline V gene. CDR3 sequence reads: CASSVGDREIQYF.

The rearrangement uses TRBV6-4 and TRBJ1-1. This CDR3 is 13 amino acids long. CDR1 MRHNA and CDR2 SNTAGT come from the germline V gene. The CDR3 region is CASSDLGGTEAFF.

The chain is built from TRBV25-1 and TRBJ1-4; the TCRdb D gene call, TRBD1, has no DNA to confirm it. The CDR3 runs to 17 residues. Looked up from germline, CDR1 is MGHDK and CDR2 is SYGVNS. CDR3 in amino acids: CASSYPGTDLGSEKLFF.

The rearrangement links TRBV3-1 to TRBJ2-2; no DNA is available, so the TRBD2 call from TCRdb remains unchecked. CDR1 and CDR2 from the germline V gene are LGHDT and YNNKEL (reference sequence). The CDR3 has 17 residues. This CDR3 reads CASSQVLAGVSTGELFF.

V and J are TRBV7-2 and TRBJ2-1; TCRdb lists TRBD2, though no DNA is available to test this call. Germline V gene lookup returns CDR1 SGHTA and CDR2 FQGNSA. This CDR3 has 15 residues. The CDR3 loop is CASSPRASGSNEQFF.

This rearrangement joins TRBV4-1 to TRBJ1-1. This CDR3 has 15 amino acids. Germline assignment: CDR1 MGHRA and CDR2 YSYEKL. CDR3 sequence: CASSHPVPRDTEAFF.

V and J are TRBV12-3 or TRBV12-4 and TRBJ1-2; TCRdb lists TRBD1, though no DNA is available to test this call. The CDR3 contains 13 residues. The CDR3 reads CASSQTGNYGYTF.

The gene calls are TRBV5-1 and TRBJ1-1. Germline V gene sequence: CDR1 SGHRS, CDR2 YFSETQ. This CDR3 has 14 amino acids. This CDR3 reads CASSLEGSVTEAFF.

This chain links TRBV15 with TRBJ1-1; TCRdb indicates TRBD1, and absent DNA this call remains unverified. The CDR3 length is 14 residues. The germline V gene encodes CDR1 LNHNV and CDR2 YYDKDF (reference sequence). CDR3: CATSREGSGSRAFF.

The J gene is TRBJ2-3, the V gene TRBV15; the D gene TCRdb calls, TRBD2, cannot be checked with no DNA. The CDR3 is 17 residues long. Germline CDR1 and CDR2: LNHNV and YYDKDF (reference sequence). CDR3 in amino acids: CATSKMGLADNTDTQYF.

The genes are TRBV9 and TRBJ2-2; the TCRdb D gene call, TRBD2, has no DNA to confirm it. This CDR3 spans 16 amino acids. Germline V lookup: CDR1 SGDLS, CDR2 YYNGEE. CDR3 protein: CASSHPSQGSTGELFF.

V gene TRBV29-1 combines with J gene TRBJ1-2. The V gene's germline CDR1 is SQVTM and CDR2 ANQGSEA. The CDR3 totals 11 residues. CDR3: CSVEGGGGYTF. Combining the CDR3 with reference TRBV29-1 and TRBJ1-2 gives the whole variable domain SAVISQKPSRDICQRGTSLTIQCQVDSQVTMMFWYRQQPGQSLTLIATANQGSEATYESGFVIDKFPISRPNLTFSTLTVSNMSPEDSSIYLCSVEGGGGYTFGSGTRLTVV.

The V gene is TRBV5-1, the J gene TRBJ2-2; no DNA is available, so the TRBD2 call from TCRdb remains unchecked. This CDR3 is built from 16 residues. Germline V gene lookup returns CDR1 SGHRS and CDR2 YFSETQ. CDR3 region: CASSLSTSGRSGELFF.

This chain joins TRBV6-6 and TRBJ2-7; the D gene TCRdb calls, TRBD2, cannot be checked with no DNA. The CDR3 contains 13 residues. CDR1 is MNHNY and CDR2 is SVGAGI in the germline V gene (reference sequence). CDR3 sequence reads: CASRRQATYEQYF.

The V gene is TRBV29-1, the J gene TRBJ1-1; there is no DNA to check the TCRdb D call of TRBD1. CDR3 size: 14 residues. Germline V gene sequence: CDR1 SQVTM, CDR2 ANQGSEA. CDR3 amino acids: CSATGGNGNTEAFF. The full variable domain, in which reference TRBV29-1 and TRBJ1-1 provide the parts outside the CDR3, is SAVISQKPSRDICQRGTSLTIQCQVDSQVTMMFWYRQQPGQSLTLIATANQGSEATYESGFVIDKFPISRPNLTFSTLTVSNMSPEDSSIYLCSATGGNGNTEAFFGQGTRLTVV.

V and J are TRBV24-1 and TRBJ1-5; the TRBD1 assignment by TCRdb is unverifiable without DNA. Germline V gene data show CDR1 as KGHDR and CDR2 as SFDVKD. This CDR3 is 12 amino acids long. The CDR3 sequence: CATSDLTGPLYF.

The chain joins TRBV29-1 to TRBJ2-2; TCRdb returns TRBD1, unconfirmable since there is no DNA. CDR3 length: 13 residues. CDR1 is SQVTM and CDR2 is ANQGSEA in the germline V gene. CDR3 in amino acids: CSVEVQATGELFF.

The V gene is TRBV12-3 or TRBV12-4, the J gene TRBJ1-4. The CDR3 runs 15 residues. The CDR3 spells CASSLAPSTNEKLFF.

V gene TRBV2 combines with J gene TRBJ2-3. This CDR3 region has 15 residues. Germline CDR1 and CDR2: SNHLY and FYNNEI. CDR3 sequence: CAIPADIKLTDTQYF.

The rearrangement links TRBV6-5 to TRBJ1-1; the TRBD1 assignment by TCRdb is unverifiable without DNA. The germline CDR1 and CDR2 sequences are MNHEY and SVGAGI. The CDR3 runs to 14 residues. This CDR3 reads CASSYSSMSGVAFF.

The chain joins TRBV12-3 or TRBV12-4 to TRBJ2-3; without DNA, the TCRdb call of TRBD2 cannot be checked. This CDR3 comprises 16 residues. The CDR3 spells CASSFIAGGFTDTQYF.

The genes are TRBV20-1 and TRBJ1-1; TCRdb's D call of TRBD1 is untestable without DNA. This CDR3 has 13 residues. Germline CDR1 and CDR2: DFQATT and SNEGSKA (reference sequence). This CDR3 reads CSASTGGSPKAFF.

The genes are TRBV18 and TRBJ2-7; TCRdb picks TRBD1, but there is no DNA to check that call. Germline V lookup: CDR1 KGHSH, CDR2 LQKENI. The CDR3 sequence is 14 residues long. This CDR3 reads CASSPGQRDHEQYF.

This chain connects TRBV7-3 to TRBJ2-2; as DNA is missing, the TRBD1 call by TCRdb cannot be tested. This CDR3 is 16 amino acids long. The germline gives CDR1 SGHTA, CDR2 FQGTGA. The CDR3 reads CASSLGPGVPAGELFF.

The chain combines TRBV14 with TRBJ2-3; there is no DNA to check the TCRdb D call of TRBD2. The CDR3 runs 16 residues. Looked up from germline, CDR1 is SGHDN and CDR2 is FVKESK. Here the CDR3 reads CASSQDRGSSTDTQYF.

The chain combines TRBV5-1 with TRBJ2-3; lacking DNA, the TRBD1 call made by TCRdb goes unchecked. CDR3 length equals 15 residues. Germline V gene data show CDR1 as SGHRS and CDR2 as YFSETQ. CDR3: CASGRGDTSTDTQYF.